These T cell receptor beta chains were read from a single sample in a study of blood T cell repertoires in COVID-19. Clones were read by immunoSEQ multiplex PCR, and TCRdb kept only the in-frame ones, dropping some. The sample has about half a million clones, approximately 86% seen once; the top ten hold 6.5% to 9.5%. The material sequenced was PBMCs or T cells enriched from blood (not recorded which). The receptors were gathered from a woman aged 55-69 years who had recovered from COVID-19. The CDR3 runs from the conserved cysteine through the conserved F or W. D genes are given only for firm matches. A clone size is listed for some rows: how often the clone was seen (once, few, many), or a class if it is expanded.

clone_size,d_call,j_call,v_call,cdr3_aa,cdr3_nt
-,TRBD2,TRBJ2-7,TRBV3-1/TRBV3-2,CASSQGDSGGPRPYEQYF,TGTGCCAGCAGCCAAGGTGATAGCGGGGGGCCAAGACCCTACGAGCAGTACTTC
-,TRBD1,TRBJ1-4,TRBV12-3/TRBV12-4,CASSTGTGGKLFF,TGTGCCAGCAGTACCGGAACAGGGGGGAAACTGTTTTTT
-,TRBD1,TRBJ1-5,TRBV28,CASSSGTEMTQPQHF,TGTGCCAGCAGTTCCGGGACAGAAATGACTCAGCCCCAGCATTTT
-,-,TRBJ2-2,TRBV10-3,CAISGTQGDTGELFF,TGTGCCATCAGTGGGACGCAGGGCGACACCGGGGAGCTGTTTTTT
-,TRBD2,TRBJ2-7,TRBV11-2,CASSLDRGGEQYF,TGTGCCAGCAGCTTAGATCGGGGGGGCGAGCAGTACTTC
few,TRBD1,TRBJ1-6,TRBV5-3,CARSLRDRVISNGHSPLHF,TGTGCCAGAAGCCTCCGGGACAGGGTTATTTCAAACGGGCATTCACCCCTCCACTTT
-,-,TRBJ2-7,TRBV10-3,CAIRGDIPYEQYF,TGTGCCATCCGAGGGGACATACCCTACGAGCAGTACTTC
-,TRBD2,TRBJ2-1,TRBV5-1,CASSFWGGGSSYNEQFF,TGCGCCAGCAGCTTCTGGGGCGGGGGGAGCTCCTACAATGAGCAGTTCTTC
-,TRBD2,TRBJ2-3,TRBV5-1,CASSRGTSGGTDTQYF,TGCGCCAGCAGCCGTGGGACTAGCGGGGGCACAGATACGCAGTATTTT
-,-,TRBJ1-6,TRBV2,CASSGGENSPLHF,TGTGCCAGCAGTGGCGGCGAGAATTCACCCCTCCACTTT
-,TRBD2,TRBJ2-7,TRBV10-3,CAIRTSGVTYEQYF,TGTGCCATCAGGACTAGCGGGGTAACCTACGAGCAGTACTTC
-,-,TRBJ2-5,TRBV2,CASSPQGWGGETQYF,TGTGCCAGCAGCCCTCAGGGATGGGGTGGAGAGACCCAGTACTTC
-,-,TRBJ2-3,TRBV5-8,CASSLGAGITDTQYF,TGTGCCAGCAGCTTGGGGGCAGGAATCACAGATACGCAGTATTTT
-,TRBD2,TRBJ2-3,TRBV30,CAWGRGASTDTQYF,TGTGCCTGGGGGCGGGGGGCGTCCACAGATACGCAGTATTTT
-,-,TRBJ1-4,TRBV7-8,CASSLFGRAEKLFF,TGTGCCAGCAGCTTATTCGGCAGGGCGGAAAAACTGTTTTTT
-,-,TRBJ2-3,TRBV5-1,CASSLEAGPTDTQYF,TGCGCCAGCAGCTTGGAGGCGGGGCCCACAGATACGCAGTATTTT
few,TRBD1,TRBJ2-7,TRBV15,CATSRDRTGGYEQYF,TGTGCCACCAGCAGAGACCGGACAGGCGGATACGAGCAGTACTTC
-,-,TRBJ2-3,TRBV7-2,CASSTRDLASSVGQYF,TGTGCCAGCAGCACACGGGACCTAGCGTCGTCCGTGGGGCAGTATTTT
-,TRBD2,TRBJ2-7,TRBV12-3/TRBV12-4,CASSLEWGGEQYF,TGTGCCAGCAGTTTAGAATGGGGGGGCGAGCAGTACTTC
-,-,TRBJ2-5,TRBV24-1,CATSDPTGKGTQYF,TGTGCCACCAGTGACCCTACAGGCAAAGGGACCCAGTACTTC
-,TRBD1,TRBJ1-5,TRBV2,CASSDGTDYQPQHF,TGTGCCAGCAGTGATGGGACAGACTATCAGCCCCAGCATTTT
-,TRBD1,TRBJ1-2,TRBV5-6,CASSHPDREVYGYTF,TGTGCCAGCAGCCACCCGGACAGGGAGGTCTATGGCTACACCTTC
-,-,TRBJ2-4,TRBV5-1,CASRPGTFQADIQYF,TGCGCCAGCAGACCCGGGACTTTTCAGGCGGACATTCAGTACTTC
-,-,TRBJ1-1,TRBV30,CAWSVGGNTEAFF,TGTGCCTGGAGTGTGGGGGGGAACACTGAAGCTTTCTTT
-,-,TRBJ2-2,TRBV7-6,CASSLGPANTGELFF,TGTGCCAGCAGCTTAGGTCCCGCGAACACCGGGGAGCTGTTTTTT
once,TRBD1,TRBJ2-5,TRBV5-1,CASSTWTGTGETQYF,TGCGCCAGCAGCACGTGGACAGGGACGGGAGAGACCCAGTACTTC
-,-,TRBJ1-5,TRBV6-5,CASSYDRGQPQHF,TGTGCCAGCAGTTACGACAGAGGTCAGCCCCAGCATTTT
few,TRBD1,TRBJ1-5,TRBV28,CASSLRPHRGGNQPQHF,TGTGCCAGCAGTCTCCGTCCCCACAGGGGGGGCAATCAGCCCCAGCATTTT
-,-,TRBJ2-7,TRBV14,CASSQGRSTSGVEQYF,TGTGCCAGCAGCCAAGGACGTTCTACCTCAGGGGTCGAGCAGTACTTC
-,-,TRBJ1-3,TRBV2,CASSEVIGNTIYF,TGTGCCAGCAGTGAAGTTATTGGAAACACCATATATTTT
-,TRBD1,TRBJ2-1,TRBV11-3,CASSTRDRGVF,TGTGCCAGCAGCACCCGGGACAGGGGTGTCTTC
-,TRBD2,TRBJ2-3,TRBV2,CASSPSLAGDTQYF,TGTGCCAGCAGTCCCTCCCTAGCGGGGGATACGCAGTATTTT
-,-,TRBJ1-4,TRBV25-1,CASSDAGGAANEKLFF,TGTGCCAGCAGTGACGCCGGCGGGGCCGCTAATGAAAAACTGTTTTTT
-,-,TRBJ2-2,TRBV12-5,CASGFGTGELFF,TGTGCTAGTGGTTTCGGCACCGGGGAGCTGTTTTTT
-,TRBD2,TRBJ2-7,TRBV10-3,CAISESAGDSSEQYF,TGTGCCATCAGTGAGTCGGCGGGGGATTCGTCCGAGCAGTACTTC
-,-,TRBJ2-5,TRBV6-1,CASSGGLDHRGQETQYF,TGTGCCAGCAGTGGGGGACTAGATCACAGGGGACAAGAGACCCAGTACTTC
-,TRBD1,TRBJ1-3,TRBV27,CASSRTPTGRGSGNTIYF,TGTGCCAGCAGCAGAACACCGACAGGGAGAGGCTCTGGAAACACCATATATTTT
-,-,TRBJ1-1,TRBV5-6,CASSPYRTSGLNTEAFF,TGTGCCAGCAGCCCTTATAGGACCTCGGGGTTGAACACTGAAGCTTTCTTT
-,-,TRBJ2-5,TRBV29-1,CSVILLGQQQETQYF,TGCAGCGTTATTTTATTGGGACAACAACAAGAGACCCAGTACTTC
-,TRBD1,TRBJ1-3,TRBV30,CAWSDRGSGNTIYF,TGTGCCTGGAGTGACAGGGGCTCTGGAAACACCATATATTTT
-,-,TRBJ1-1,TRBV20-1,CSASEPGTKNTEAFF,TGCAGTGCTAGTGAGCCCGGGACAAAGAACACTGAAGCTTTCTTT
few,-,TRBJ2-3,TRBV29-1,CSVRERGAINTQYF,TGCAGCGTTAGAGAACGGGGGGCCATAAATACGCAGTATTTT
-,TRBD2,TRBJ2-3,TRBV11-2,CASTVAGADTQYF,TGTGCCAGCACCGTAGCGGGGGCCGATACGCAGTATTTT
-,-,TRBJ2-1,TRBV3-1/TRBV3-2,CASSQDPQGGGSYNEQFF,TGTGCCAGCAGCCAAGATCCGCAGGGCGGTGGCTCCTACAATGAGCAGTTCTTC
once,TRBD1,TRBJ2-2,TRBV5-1,CASSQRQGANTGELFF,TGCGCCAGCAGCCAACGACAGGGGGCGAACACCGGGGAGCTGTTTTTT
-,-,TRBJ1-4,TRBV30,CAWSLEGGFEKLFF,TGTGCCTGGAGTTTAGAGGGAGGGTTCGAAAAACTGTTTTTT
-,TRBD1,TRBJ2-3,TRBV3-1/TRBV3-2,CASSPPGQGIDTQYF,TGTGCCAGCAGCCCTCCGGGACAGGGGATAGATACGCAGTATTTT
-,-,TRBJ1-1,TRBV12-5,CASGLWGLHGTEAFF,TGTGCTAGTGGTTTGTGGGGACTACACGGTACTGAAGCTTTCTTT
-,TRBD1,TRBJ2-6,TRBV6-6,CASSPGTGSSGANVLTF,TGTGCCAGCAGTCCCGGGACAGGGAGCTCTGGGGCCAACGTCCTGACTTTC
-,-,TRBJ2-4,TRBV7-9,CASSPPRKRLKAKNIQYF,TGTGCCAGCAGCCCACCGCGTAAGAGGTTAAAAGCCAAAAACATTCAGTACTTC
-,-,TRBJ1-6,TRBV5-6,CASSLRGKPNSPLHF,TGTGCCAGCAGCCTGCGGGGAAAGCCCAATTCACCCCTCCACTTT
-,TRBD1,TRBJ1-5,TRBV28,CASSLFGQGARGNQPQHF,TGTGCCAGCAGTCTCTTCGGACAGGGGGCGCGGGGCAATCAGCCCCAGCATTTT
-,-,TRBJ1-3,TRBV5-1,CASSLGQNSGNTIYF,TGCGCCAGCAGCTTGGGACAGAACTCTGGAAACACCATATATTTT
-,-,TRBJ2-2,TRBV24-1,CATKGSANTGELFF,TGTGCCACCAAGGGGTCAGCGAACACCGGGGAGCTGTTTTTT
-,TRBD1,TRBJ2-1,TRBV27,CASSLPGQGYNEQFF,TGTGCCAGCAGCCTCCCGGGACAGGGATACAATGAGCAGTTCTTC
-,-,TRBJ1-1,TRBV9,CASTPGPNTEAFF,TGTGCCAGCACCCCAGGTCCGAACACTGAAGCTTTCTTT
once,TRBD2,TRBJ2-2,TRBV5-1,CASRLAGGNTGELFF,TGCGCCAGCAGACTAGCGGGGGGGAACACCGGGGAGCTGTTTTTT
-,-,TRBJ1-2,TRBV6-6,CASSLRTVNYGYTF,TGTGCCAGCAGCCTTCGCACAGTTAACTATGGCTACACCTTC